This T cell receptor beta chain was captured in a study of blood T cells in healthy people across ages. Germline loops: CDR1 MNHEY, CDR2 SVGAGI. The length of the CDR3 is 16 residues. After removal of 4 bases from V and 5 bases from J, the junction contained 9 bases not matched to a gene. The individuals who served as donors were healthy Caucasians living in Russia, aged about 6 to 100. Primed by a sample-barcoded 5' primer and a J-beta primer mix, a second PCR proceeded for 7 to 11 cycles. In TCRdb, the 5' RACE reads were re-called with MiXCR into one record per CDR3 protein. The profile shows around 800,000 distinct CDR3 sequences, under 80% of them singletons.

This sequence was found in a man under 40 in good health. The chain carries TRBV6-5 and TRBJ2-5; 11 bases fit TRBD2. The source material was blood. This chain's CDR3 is CASSFETSGAGETQYF. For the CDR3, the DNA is TGTGCCAGCAGTTTTGAGACTAGCGGGGCAGGGGAGACCCAGTACTTC.